This TCR beta chain is from a study of circulating and synovial CD4+ cells in juvenile arthritis. TCRdb's copy holds only in-frame clones and misses some; the assay was immunoSEQ multiplex PCR. This sample has under 40,000 clones, with just over 90% found just once. Notes on the study in general: Circulating pathogenic-like lymphocytes shared a substantially higher fraction of CDR3 sequences with synovium than bulk blood. Some such blood samples were as oligoclonal as synovium.

With V trimmed by 5 bases and J by 3 bases, 8 bases remained unmatched. The CDR3 contains 15 residues. CDR1 and CDR2 from the germline V gene are PRHDT and FYEKMQ (reference sequence). Points on this clone: Its antigen is undetermined.

This receptor was identified in a human donor with juvenile idiopathic arthritis. This chain links TRBV13 with TRBJ1-1, with TRBD1 matching 8 bases. Sequenced material: CD4+ T cells from blood. CDR3 nucleotide sequence: TGTGCCAGCAGCCCCAGGACAGGGTGGGACACTGAAGCTTTCTTT. Protein: CASSPRTGWDTEAFF.